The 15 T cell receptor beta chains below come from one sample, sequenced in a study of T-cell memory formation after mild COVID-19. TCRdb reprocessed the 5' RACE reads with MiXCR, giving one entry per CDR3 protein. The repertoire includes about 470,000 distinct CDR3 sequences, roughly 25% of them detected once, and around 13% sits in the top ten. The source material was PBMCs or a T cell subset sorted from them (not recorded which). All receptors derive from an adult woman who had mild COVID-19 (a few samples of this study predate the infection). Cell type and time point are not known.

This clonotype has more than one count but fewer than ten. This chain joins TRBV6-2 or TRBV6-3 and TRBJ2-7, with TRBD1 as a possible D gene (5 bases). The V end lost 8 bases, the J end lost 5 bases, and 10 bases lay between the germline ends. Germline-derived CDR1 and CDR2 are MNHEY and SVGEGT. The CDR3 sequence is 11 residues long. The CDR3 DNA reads TGTGCCAGCGTATCAGGGAACGAGCAGTACTTC. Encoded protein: CASVSGNEQYF.

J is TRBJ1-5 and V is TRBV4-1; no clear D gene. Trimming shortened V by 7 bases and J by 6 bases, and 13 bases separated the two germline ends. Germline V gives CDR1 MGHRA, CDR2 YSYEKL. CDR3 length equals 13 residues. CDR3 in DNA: TGCGCCAGCACCCCAAGAGGAGGTCAGCCCCAGCATTTT. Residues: CASTPRGGQPQHF.

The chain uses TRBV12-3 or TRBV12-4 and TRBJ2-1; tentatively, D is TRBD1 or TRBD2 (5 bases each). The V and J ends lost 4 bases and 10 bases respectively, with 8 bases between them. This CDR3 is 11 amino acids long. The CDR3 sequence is CASSWGMEQFF. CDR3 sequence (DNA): TGTGCCAGCAGTTGGGGGATGGAGCAGTTCTTC.

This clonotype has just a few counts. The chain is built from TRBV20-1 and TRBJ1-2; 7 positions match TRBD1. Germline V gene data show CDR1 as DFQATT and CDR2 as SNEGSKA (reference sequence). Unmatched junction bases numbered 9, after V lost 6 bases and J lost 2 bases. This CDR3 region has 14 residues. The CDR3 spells CSARGQGVNYGYTF. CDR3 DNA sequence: TGCAGTGCCCGAGGGCAGGGGGTGAACTATGGCTACACCTTC.

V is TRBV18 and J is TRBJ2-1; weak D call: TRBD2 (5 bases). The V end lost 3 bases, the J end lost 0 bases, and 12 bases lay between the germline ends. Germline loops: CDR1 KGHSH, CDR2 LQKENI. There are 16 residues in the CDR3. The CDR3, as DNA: TGTGCCAGCTCACCTTTGCGGGCCCCCTCCTACAATGAGCAGTTCTTC. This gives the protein CASSPLRAPSYNEQFF.

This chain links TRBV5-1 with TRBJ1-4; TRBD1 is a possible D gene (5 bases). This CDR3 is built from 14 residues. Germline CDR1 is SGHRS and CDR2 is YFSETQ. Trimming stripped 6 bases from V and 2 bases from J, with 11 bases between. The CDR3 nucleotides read TGCGCCAGCACCCGGACACCTACTAATGAAAAACTGTTTTTT. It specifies CASTRTPTNEKLFF.

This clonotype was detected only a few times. The CDR3 loop is CASSLEAGGRNNEQFF. The CDR3 DNA sequence: TGTGCCAGCAGCTTAGAGGCGGGAGGGAGAAACAATGAGCAGTTCTTC. This sequence joins TRBV7-2 and TRBJ2-1, with 9 bases lining up with TRBD2. Germline V lookup: CDR1 SGHTA, CDR2 FQGNSA. V trimming: 1 base; J trimming: 5 bases; junction bases outside the gene matches: 6. The CDR3 is 16 residues long.

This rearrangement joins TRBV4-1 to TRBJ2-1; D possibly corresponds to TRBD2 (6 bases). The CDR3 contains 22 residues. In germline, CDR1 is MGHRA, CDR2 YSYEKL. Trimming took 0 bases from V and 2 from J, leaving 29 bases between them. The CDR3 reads CASSQDPHRDSDYGSPYNEQFF. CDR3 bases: TGCGCCAGCAGCCAAGATCCCCACCGGGACTCCGACTATGGCAGCCCCTACAATGAGCAGTTCTTC.

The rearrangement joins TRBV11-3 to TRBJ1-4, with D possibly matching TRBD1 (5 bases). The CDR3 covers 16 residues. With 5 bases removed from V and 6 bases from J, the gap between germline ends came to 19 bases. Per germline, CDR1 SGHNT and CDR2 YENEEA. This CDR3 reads CASSPRLRGEDEKLFF. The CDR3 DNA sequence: TGTGCCAGCAGCCCCCGGCTGCGGGGGGAGGATGAAAAACTGTTTTTT.

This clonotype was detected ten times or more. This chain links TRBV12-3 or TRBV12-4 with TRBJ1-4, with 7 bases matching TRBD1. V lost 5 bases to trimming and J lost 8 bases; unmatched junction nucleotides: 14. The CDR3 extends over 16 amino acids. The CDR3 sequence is CASSVLDREGREKLFF. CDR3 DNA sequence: TGTGCCAGCAGTGTCCTTGACAGGGAGGGTAGAGAAAAACTGTTTTTT.

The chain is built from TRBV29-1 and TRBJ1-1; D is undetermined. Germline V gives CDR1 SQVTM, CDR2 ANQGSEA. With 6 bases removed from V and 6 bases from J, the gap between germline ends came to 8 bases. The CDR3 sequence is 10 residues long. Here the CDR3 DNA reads TGCAGCGTCCAGGCCGCTGAAGCTTTCTTT. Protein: CSVQAAEAFF.

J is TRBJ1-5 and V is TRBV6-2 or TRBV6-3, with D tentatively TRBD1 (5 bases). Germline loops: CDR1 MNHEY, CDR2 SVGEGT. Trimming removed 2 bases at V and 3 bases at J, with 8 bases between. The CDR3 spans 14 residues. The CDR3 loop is CASSYGGDNQPQHF. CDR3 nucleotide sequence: TGTGCCAGCAGTTACGGGGGGGACAATCAGCCCCAGCATTTT.

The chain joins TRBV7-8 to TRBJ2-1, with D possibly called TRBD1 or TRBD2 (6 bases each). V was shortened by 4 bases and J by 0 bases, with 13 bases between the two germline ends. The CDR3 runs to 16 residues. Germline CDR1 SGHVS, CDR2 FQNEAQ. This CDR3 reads CASSSERGASYNEQFF. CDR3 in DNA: TGTGCCAGCAGCTCGGAGAGGGGGGCCTCCTACAATGAGCAGTTCTTC.

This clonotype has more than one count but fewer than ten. The CDR3 sequence: CASSATGTSPHNEQFF. For the CDR3, the DNA is TGTGCCAGCAGCGCGACCGGGACTAGCCCCCACAATGAGCAGTTCTTC. The chain links TRBV9 to TRBJ2-1; 9 bases align to TRBD2. Germline values: CDR1 SGDLS, CDR2 YYNGEE. The CDR3 has 16 amino acids. Trimming cost V 3 bases and J 5 bases; bases outside gene matches: 9.

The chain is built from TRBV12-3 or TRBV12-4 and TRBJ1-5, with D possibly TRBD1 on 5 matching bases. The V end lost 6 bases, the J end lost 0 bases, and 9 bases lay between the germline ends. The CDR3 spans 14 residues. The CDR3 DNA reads TGTGCCAGCAGCGACAGTGTTAGCAATCAGCCCCAGCATTTT. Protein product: CASSDSVSNQPQHF.